These 26 T cell receptor beta chains share one sample of origin, sequenced in a study of blood T cell repertoires in COVID-19. Sequencing used immunoSEQ multiplex PCR; TCRdb keeps in-frame clones, though not all of them. The sample carries approximately 170,000 clones, more than 70% recorded once. Sequencing was performed on peripheral blood. The receptors were gathered from a man aged 50 to 59 who had recovered from COVID-19.

The J gene is TRBJ2-7, the V gene TRBV2; D unclear. The germline V gene has CDR1 SNHLY and CDR2 FYNNEI. This CDR3 has 14 residues. V was clipped by 7 bases and J by 4 bases, with 17 bases between them. CDR3 sequence: CASTSRLPVYEQYF. CDR3 DNA sequence: TGTGCCAGCACATCCCGACTGCCGGTTTACGAGCAGTACTTC.

The chain carries TRBV5-4 and TRBJ2-7, with 11 bases that match TRBD2. J was trimmed by 5 bases and V by 4 bases; bases with no gene match: 11. This CDR3 is built from 16 residues. From germline, CDR1 is SGHNT and CDR2 YYREEE (reference sequence). In nucleotides, the CDR3 is TGTGCCAGCAGCCCAGGCGGTCTAGCGGGAGGAGACGAGCAGTACTTC. Amino acid sequence: CASSPGGLAGGDEQYF.

The chain recombines TRBV2 with TRBJ1-3; D gene unclear. Looked up from germline, CDR1 is SNHLY and CDR2 is FYNNEI. V lost 0 bases and J 0 bases, leaving 9 bases between the germline ends. The CDR3 loop spans 16 amino acids. Here the CDR3 DNA reads TGTGCCAGCAGTGAAGCGGCTGGGCTCTCTGGAAACACCATATATTTT. Amino acid sequence: CASSEAAGLSGNTIYF.

The CDR3 DNA sequence: TGCGCCAGCAGCTTGAGCCTAGCGGGGACAGATACGCAGTATTTT. Its protein product is CASSLSLAGTDTQYF. The chain combines TRBV5-1 with TRBJ2-3, with 9 bases fitting TRBD2. Germline V gene lookup returns CDR1 SGHRS and CDR2 YFSETQ. This CDR3 has 15 amino acids. Trimming removed 1 base from V and 3 bases from J; junction bases left unmatched: 3.

This clone was observed a single time. The chain has TRBV25-1 and TRBJ2-1, with unresolved D. Germline V gene data show CDR1 as MGHDK and CDR2 as SYGVNS. CDR3 length equals 12 residues. V gave up 5 bases and J gave up 8 bases, with 10 bases separating them. For the CDR3, the DNA is TGTGCCAGCAGTTCCCGAGCCGATGAGCAGTTCTTC. Amino acid sequence: CASSSRADEQFF.

CDR3 amino acids: CASSQDGTANRYTF. The CDR3 coding sequence is TGTGCCAGCAGCCAAGATGGGACAGCCAACCGCTACACCTTC. The chain employs TRBV3-1 (or the pseudogene TRBV3-2) and TRBJ1-2; 7 bases align to TRBD1. CDR3 length equals 14 residues. The trim removed 0 bases at V and 9 bases at J, leaving 7 bases unmatched. CDR1 is LGHDT and CDR2 is YNNKEL in the germline V gene (reference sequence).

The rearrangement uses TRBV10-3 and TRBJ1-2; D possibly corresponds to TRBD1 (5 bases). CDR3 length: 14 amino acids. Looked up from germline, CDR1 is ENHRY and CDR2 is SYGVKD. The V end lost 2 bases, the J end lost 7 bases, and 14 bases lay between the germline ends. The CDR3 region is CAISEGGNAGGYTF. CDR3 coding DNA: TGTGCCATCAGTGAGGGGGGGAATGCGGGTGGCTACACCTTC.

The rearrangement uses TRBV7-9 and TRBJ2-5; 11 bases agree with TRBD2. V lost 6 bases and J lost 4; bases outside the gene matches: 7. Germline V gene sequence: CDR1 SEHNR, CDR2 FQNEAQ (reference sequence). The CDR3 is 15 amino acids. The chain's CDR3 is CASRDGGLAVETQYF. The CDR3, as DNA: TGTGCCAGCAGAGATGGGGGACTAGCGGTAGAGACCCAGTACTTC.

The chain couples TRBV27 to TRBJ2-7; 9 bases are shared with TRBD2. V lost 6 bases to trimming and J lost 0 bases; unmatched junction nucleotides: 9. There are 16 residues in the CDR3. Germline V gene sequence: CDR1 MNHEY, CDR2 SMNVEV (reference sequence). The CDR3 DNA sequence: TGTGCCAGCAGCATTCGGCCTAGCGGGAACTCCTACGAGCAGTACTTC. This translates into CASSIRPSGNSYEQYF.

The chain couples TRBV7-2 to TRBJ1-5; 8 bases line up with TRBD1. After removal of 5 bases from V and 2 bases from J, the junction contained 5 bases not matched to a gene. Per germline, CDR1 SGHTA and CDR2 FQGNSA. The CDR3 is made up of 15 amino acids. This CDR3 reads CASSQSGGRNQPQHF. The CDR3 DNA follows: TGTGCCAGCAGCCAATCAGGGGGCCGCAATCAGCCCCAGCATTTT.

The rearrangement uses TRBV3-1 (or the pseudogene TRBV3-2) and TRBJ2-1; maybe TRBD1 (5 bases). Germline V gene lookup returns CDR1 LGHDT and CDR2 YNNKEL (reference sequence). The length of the CDR3 is 14 residues. Between the trimmed V and J ends, which lost 0 bases and 6 bases, there was a span of 9 bases. The DNA of the CDR3 is TGTGCCAGCAGCCAAGATCCCAGGGCCAATGAGCAGTTCTTC. This gives the protein CASSQDPRANEQFF.

The V call is TRBV27, the J call TRBJ2-7, with D uncertain. V was clipped by 6 bases and J by 2 bases, with 8 bases between them. Germline V gives CDR1 MNHEY, CDR2 SMNVEV (reference sequence). The CDR3 has 12 amino acids. The DNA for the CDR3 is TGTGCCAGCAGCGACAAGCCCTACGAGCAGTACTTC. Translated, it gives CASSDKPYEQYF.

Here the CDR3 reads CASSEALQGREQYF. The CDR3 DNA sequence: TGTGCCAGCAGTGAAGCGCTTCAGGGTCGTGAGCAGTACTTC. The V and J genes are TRBV2 and TRBJ2-7, with D possibly being TRBD1 (5 bases). V was trimmed by 0 bases and J by 7 bases, leaving 13 bases between them. CDR3 length: 14 residues. Germline V CDR1 and CDR2: SNHLY, FYNNEI.

The rearrangement uses TRBV7-6 and TRBJ2-3, with TRBD1 as a possible D gene (8 bases). Germline CDR1 is SGHVS and CDR2 is FNYEAQ. With 5 bases removed from V and 5 bases from J, the gap between germline ends came to 26 bases. CDR3 size: 18 residues. Here the CDR3 reads CASSARLQGGSGKDTQYF. CDR3 DNA: TGTGCCAGCAGCGCACGATTACAGGGGGGGTCCGGAAAAGATACGCAGTATTTT. The whole variable domain, remainder taken from reference TRBV7-6 and TRBJ2-3, is GAGVSQSPRYKVTKRGQDVALRCDPISGHVSLYWYRQALGQGPEFLTYFNYEAQQDKSGLPNDRFSAERPEGSISTLTIQRTEQRDSAMYRCASSARLQGGSGKDTQYFGPGTRLTVL.

The V call is TRBV5-1, the J call TRBJ2-5; 15 bases are shared with TRBD2. CDR3 length equals 16 residues. V shed 4 bases and J 5 bases; nucleotides not matched to a gene: 6. Germline CDR1 and CDR2: SGHRS and YFSETQ. DNA for the CDR3: TGCGCCAGCAGCCAGGGACTAGCGGGGGGCATCGAGACCCAGTACTTC. Its protein product is CASSQGLAGGIETQYF.

This clone appeared a few times. In nucleotides, the CDR3 is TGTGCCAGCAGTGAAGCCCTACAGGGACCAAGCTCCTACAATGAGCAGTTCTTC. Residues: CASSEALQGPSSYNEQFF. The rearrangement joins TRBV6-1 to TRBJ2-1; tentative D call: TRBD1 (6 bases). Germline V gene sequence: CDR1 MNHNS, CDR2 SASEGT. There are 18 residues in the CDR3. V gave up 0 bases and J gave up 0 bases, with 15 bases separating them.

The CDR3 is CASSTPSGSSYNEQFF. CDR3 nucleotide sequence: TGTGCCAGCAGCACCCCAAGCGGGAGCTCCTACAATGAGCAGTTCTTC. The chain couples TRBV7-2 to TRBJ2-1, with 8 bases fitting TRBD2. V trimming: 5 bases; J trimming: 0 bases; junction bases outside the gene matches: 6. CDR1 is SGHTA and CDR2 is FQGNSA in the germline V gene. The CDR3 consists of 16 residues.

The CDR3 here is CASSPPWTSGASYEQYF. The CDR3 DNA reads TGTGCCAGCTCACCACCTTGGACTAGCGGTGCCTCCTACGAGCAGTACTTC. V usage is TRBV18 and J usage is TRBJ2-7; TRBD2 agrees at 10 bases. CDR3 size: 17 residues. The germline CDR1 and CDR2 sequences are KGHSH and LQKENI. J gave up 0 bases and V 0 bases, and 5 bases lay outside the gene matches. Combining the CDR3 with reference TRBV18 and TRBJ2-7 gives the whole variable domain NAGVMQNPRHLVRRRGQEARLRCSPMKGHSHVYWYRQLPEEGLKFMVYLQKENIIDESGMPKERFSAEFPKEGPSILRIQQVVRGDSAAYFCASSPPWTSGASYEQYFGPGTRLTVT.

The chain has TRBV7-8 and TRBJ2-7; D might be TRBD2 (7 bases). Trimming removed 5 bases at V and 5 bases at J, with 22 bases between. Per germline, CDR1 SGHVS and CDR2 FQNEAQ. CDR3 length: 16 residues. The CDR3 reads CASSARSRGALHEQYF. CDR3 in DNA: TGTGCCAGCAGCGCCCGCTCTCGGGGGGCGCTCCACGAGCAGTACTTC.

This sequence joins TRBV28 and TRBJ1-2; 12 bases fit TRBD1. CDR3 length: 16 amino acids. Germline assignment: CDR1 MDHEN and CDR2 SYDVKM. V shed 6 bases, J shed 7 bases, and the junction held 12 bases outside the gene matches. The CDR3, as DNA: TGTGCCAGCAGGTTCGGCGGGACAGGGGGCCGGGGTGGCTACACCTTC. Its protein is CASRFGGTGGRGGYTF.

The rearrangement uses TRBV6-5 and TRBJ2-7; 12 nucleotides line up with TRBD1. CDR1 is MNHEY, CDR2 SVGAGI, per germline. CDR3 size: 15 residues. J was trimmed by 3 bases and V by 6 bases; bases with no gene match: 6. CDR3 protein: CASREGQGAFYEQYF. CDR3 in DNA: TGTGCCAGCAGGGAGGGACAGGGGGCCTTCTACGAGCAGTACTTC.

CDR3 sequence (DNA): TGTGCCAGTAGTGGACAGGGGGGGAACACCGGGGAGCTGTTTTTT. Translation gives CASSGQGGNTGELFF. The chain links TRBV19 to TRBJ2-2, with 10 positions matching TRBD1. The CDR3 has 15 amino acids. J lost 1 base, V lost 5 bases, and 1 base had no gene match. Germline lookup yields CDR1 LNHDA and CDR2 SQIVND (reference sequence). Full variable domain (missing parts from reference TRBV19 and TRBJ2-2): DGGITQSPKYLFRKEGQNVTLSCEQNLNHDAMYWYRQDPGQGLRLIYYSQIVNDFQKGDIAEGYSVSREKKESFPLTVTSAQKNPTAFYLCASSGQGGNTGELFFGEGSRLTVL.

The chain couples TRBV30 to TRBJ2-7; D might be TRBD1 (5 bases). This CDR3 is built from 12 residues. Germline assignment: CDR1 GTSNPN and CDR2 SVGIG (reference sequence). Trimming removed 1 base at V and 3 bases at J, with 7 bases between. The CDR3 protein is CAWSGGLYEQYF. The CDR3 bases are TGTGCCTGGAGTGGGGGCCTCTACGAGCAGTACTTC.

The chain joins TRBV6-1 to TRBJ2-4; 11 bases align to TRBD2. In germline, CDR1 is MNHNS, CDR2 SASEGT. Losses at the gene ends were 4 bases for V and 6 bases for J; bases not matched to a gene: 8. This CDR3 has 16 amino acids. In DNA, the CDR3 is TGTGCCAGCAGTGCCCTATCTAGCGGGGGGCCAAACATTCAGTACTTC. Encoded protein: CASSALSSGGPNIQYF.

This clone came up once. The chain couples TRBV7-3 to TRBJ2-5, with D possibly TRBD2 on 5 matching bases. CDR3 size: 15 residues. V lost 5 bases, J lost 5 bases, and 18 bases lay in between. CDR1 and CDR2 from the germline V gene are SGHTA and FQGTGA. The CDR3 DNA reads as TGTGCCAGCAGCCGCACCGGGATCCCCTCCGAGACCCAGTACTTC. Protein sequence: CASSRTGIPSETQYF.

J is TRBJ2-3 and V is TRBV6-5; the D is unclear. Germline loops: CDR1 MNHEY, CDR2 SVGAGI. Trimming took off 0 bases at V and 2 bases at J, with 12 bases between the two ends. The CDR3 is 16 amino acids. CDR3 protein: CASSYSRSFDTDTQYF. In nucleotides, the CDR3 is TGTGCCAGCAGTTACTCGAGGAGTTTCGACACAGATACGCAGTATTTT.